The rows below give T cell receptor beta chains drawn from one sample of a study of blood T cells in healthy people across ages. TCRdb independently ran MiXCR on the 5' RACE reads; one entry per CDR3 protein. The repertoire holds approximately 940,000 distinct CDR3 sequences, with 40% to 60% as singletons. Sequencing input: blood. Every receptor here comes from a man aged 25 to 45 in good health. Both conserved end residues are part of each CDR3. The D gene is left open where the match is weak. The size of a clone is reported for some rows only, either as once, few or many, or as a class for expanded clones.

TRBJ2-7 once TRBD1 TRBV7-2 TGTGCCAGCAGCAATACAGGGGTCTACGAGCAGTACTTC CASSNTGVYEQYF
TRBJ2-1 - TRBD2 TRBV12-3/TRBV12-4 TGTGCCAGCAGCCCACGGGCGGGGGGGGTCGGTGAGCAGTTCTTC CASSPRAGGVGEQFF
TRBJ1-2 few - TRBV29-1 TGCAGCGTTGACCTCTCCTATGGCTACACCTTC CSVDLSYGYTF
TRBJ1-1 - - TRBV10-3 TGTGCCATCAGCCCATCCGGGACGGGGGGTACTGAAGCTTTCTTT CAISPSGTGGTEAFF
TRBJ1-1 - - TRBV3-1 TGTGCCAGCAGCCAAGACAGGGTCAGGGGCACTGAAGCTTTCTTT CASSQDRVRGTEAFF
TRBJ2-3 - - TRBV18 TGTGCCAGCTCCTATCGGAACACAGATACGCAGTATTTT CASSYRNTDTQYF
TRBJ2-7 few - TRBV4-1 TGCGCCAGCAGCAATAAGAGAGGGGGCTCCTACGAGCAGTACTTC CASSNKRGGSYEQYF
TRBJ2-5 - - TRBV20-1 TGCAGTGCCCCCAGGGGCAGTAAAGAGACCCAGTACTTC CSAPRGSKETQYF
TRBJ1-4 - - TRBV15 TGTGCCACCAGCAGTGCCGGGGAGAATGAAAAACTGTTTTTT CATSSAGENEKLFF
TRBJ2-7 few TRBD1 TRBV7-2 TGTGCCAGCAGCCCGTCGACAGGGGCGAGTATCTACGAGCAGTACTTC CASSPSTGASIYEQYF
TRBJ2-1 few TRBD2 TRBV7-9 TGTGCCAGCAGCTCTAAGGGGACTCTAGCGGGGGGACCCTACAATGAGCAGTTCTTC CASSSKGTLAGGPYNEQFF
TRBJ2-2 - TRBD1 TRBV10-3 TGTGCCATCAGTGAAGGGGGCAGAAACACCGGGGAGCTGTTTTTT CAISEGGRNTGELFF
TRBJ1-1 - TRBD1 TRBV20-1 TGCAGTGCTGGGACAGGCAGTAGAACTGAAGCTTTCTTT CSAGTGSRTEAFF
TRBJ2-7 few - TRBV6-1 TGTGCCAGCAGGCTATTGGCATCCTACGAGCAGTACTTC CASRLLASYEQYF
TRBJ2-7 few - TRBV6-2/TRBV6-3 TGTGCCAGCCGCTGGAATCGCGAGCAGTACTTC CASRWNREQYF
TRBJ2-1 few TRBD1 TRBV27 TGTGCCAGCAGACCACAGGGGCCCGACAATGAGCAGTTCTTC CASRPQGPDNEQFF
TRBJ2-3 - TRBD1 TRBV6-4 TGTGCCAGCAGCGCCGGGACAGGGTCTAGCACAGATACGCAGTATTTT CASSAGTGSSTDTQYF
TRBJ2-3 few - TRBV7-9 TGTGCCAGCAGCAGACCGGCGTGGGATACGCAGTATTTT CASSRPAWDTQYF
TRBJ1-2 - - TRBV7-2 TGTGCCAGCAGCTTAGAGAGGGGCTACACCTTC CASSLERGYTF
TRBJ1-1 - - TRBV25-1 TGTGCCAGCAGTGAATTGGGGCAAAACACTGAAGCTTTCTTT CASSELGQNTEAFF
TRBJ2-5 many - TRBV12-3/TRBV12-4 TGCGCCAGCAGCCCTACGCGGGAGACCCAGTACTTC CASSPTRETQYF
TRBJ2-3 - - TRBV20-1 TGCAGTGCTAGAGCGGAGGCGTCAGATACGCAGTATTTT CSARAEASDTQYF
TRBJ2-7 few - TRBV28 TGTGCCAGCAGTTTAAGGGGGATTGCCTACGAGCAGTACTTC CASSLRGIAYEQYF
TRBJ1-4 - - TRBV4-1 TGCGCCAGCAGCCAAGATAGAAGTGGGAAACTGTTTTTT CASSQDRSGKLFF
TRBJ1-5 - TRBD1 TRBV2 TGTGCCAGCTTCCAGGACAGGGGTAATCAGCCCCAGCATTTT CASFQDRGNQPQHF
TRBJ1-5 - - TRBV4-2 TGTGCCAGCAGCCAAGAAGGGCCGGTCGATCAGCCCCAGCATTTT CASSQEGPVDQPQHF
TRBJ1-3 - - TRBV29-1 TGCAGCGTCATTACAGGCTCCAACTCTGGAAACACCATATATTTT CSVITGSNSGNTIYF
TRBJ2-3 - TRBD2 TRBV20-1 TGCAATGCTAGTAAACCGGGACTAGCGACAGATACGCAGTATTTT CNASKPGLATDTQYF
TRBJ1-1 - TRBD1 TRBV6-5 TGTGCCAGCAGTCCCAGACAGGGCGCTGAAGCTTTCTTT CASSPRQGAEAFF
TRBJ2-6 - TRBD2 TRBV20-1 TGCAGTGCACCGCCGGGACGGGAGGTCAACGTCCTGACTTTC CSAPPGREVNVLTF
TRBJ2-1 - TRBD2 TRBV5-1 TGCGCCAGCAGGCGGACTAGCAAGAACAATGAGCAGTTCTTC CASRRTSKNNEQFF
TRBJ2-1 few - TRBV4-2 TGTGCCAGCAGCCGCACCACCACGGGACTCCTCGGGAATGAGCAGTTCTTC CASSRTTTGLLGNEQFF
TRBJ2-2 few TRBD1 TRBV28 TGTGCCAGCAGCCCCCGGACAGGGCGTGATTACACCGGGGAGCTGTTTTTT CASSPRTGRDYTGELFF
TRBJ2-7 - - TRBV7-2 TGTGCCAGCAGCCTCCTGACTAGTCCCAACGAGCAGTACTTC CASSLLTSPNEQYF
TRBJ1-1 few - TRBV21-1 TGTGCCAGCAGCAAATTCAGGGAGGGGATGAACACTGAAGCTTTCTTT CASSKFREGMNTEAFF
TRBJ2-5 - - TRBV5-1 TGCGCCAGCAGCTCAACCCCTAGCGCGAGTCAAGAGGCCCAGTACTTC CASSSTPSASQEAQYF
TRBJ1-1 few TRBD1 TRBV4-1 TGCGCCAGCAGCCAATCAATAGGGGGACAGGGGGATCGGGTAGCTGAAGCTTTCTTT CASSQSIGGQGDRVAEAFF
TRBJ1-2 - - TRBV27 TGTGCCAGCAGTTGGCGAGAAAACTATGGCCACACCTTC CASSWRENYGHTF
TRBJ1-5 - - TRBV4-3 TGCGCCAGCAGCCAAGGGGCGGGGGGAAGTAGCAATCAGCCCCAGCATTTT CASSQGAGGSSNQPQHF
TRBJ2-5 - TRBD1 TRBV29-1 TGCAGCGTGGACCGGGACAGGGAGGGGACCCAGTACTTC CSVDRDREGTQYF